These 3 T cell receptor beta chains came from one sample sequenced in a study of technical replicates of blood from a handful of donors. Data came from immunoSEQ multiplex PCR; TCRdb stores just in-frame clones and leaves some out. The table records around 89,000 clones, just under 95% of them present only once. The sample comprised T cells isolated from PBMCs. Source of these receptors: a human donor in good health.

The chain uses TRBV5-4 and TRBJ2-1; possibly TRBD1 for D (7 bases). Germline V gives CDR1 SGHNT, CDR2 YYREEE (reference sequence). This CDR3 is 15 amino acids long. V was pared by 2 bases and J by 2 bases, with 11 bases between. Here the CDR3 reads CASSFQGGTYNEQFF. CDR3 DNA: TGTGCCAGCAGCTTCCAGGGGGGAACCTACAATGAGCAGTTCTTC.

The chain employs TRBV10-3 and TRBJ1-3; no clear D gene. The CDR3 covers 15 residues. With 2 bases removed from V and 0 bases from J, the gap between germline ends came to 8 bases. CDR1 ENHRY and CDR2 SYGVKD come from the germline V gene. The CDR3 coding sequence is TGTGCCATCAGTGAGGGAGGGAACTCTGGAAACACCATATATTTT. This codes for CAISEGGNSGNTIYF.

J is TRBJ1-6 and V is TRBV4-1; D is unresolved. Germline V gene sequence: CDR1 MGHRA, CDR2 YSYEKL. V lost 0 bases and J 7 bases, leaving 10 bases between the germline ends. The CDR3 runs 15 residues. The CDR3 DNA sequence: TGCGCCAGCAGCCAAGATGGGAGGGTAAATTCACCCCTCCACTTT. This translates into CASSQDGRVNSPLHF.